Detailed here is one T cell receptor (beta chain). This sample is part of a study of cytomegalovirus exposure and HLA in healthy donors. The CDR3 contains 13 residues. The germline gives CDR1 SEHNR, CDR2 FQNEAQ (reference sequence). Trimming removed 8 bases at V and 1 base at J, with 12 bases between. Data came from immunoSEQ multiplex PCR; TCRdb stores just in-frame clones and leaves some out. The table has more than 200,000 clones, roughly 87% seen once; the top ten hold more than 10%. The TCR sequence derives from a man between 18 and 29 years old in good health and CMV-seropositive. Source material: PBMCs. V usage is TRBV7-9 and J usage is TRBJ2-7; possibly TRBD1 for D (6 bases). CDR3 sequence (DNA): TGTGCCAGCCCGACAGGACCGTCCTACGAGCAGTACTTC. Protein sequence: CASPTGPSYEQYF.